What follows describes a single T cell receptor beta chain. The target antigen is unknown. The data belong to a study of cytomegalovirus exposure and HLA in healthy donors. Study findings and constraints: For TCR beta chains, V- and J-gene trimming was later linked to a missense DCLRE1C variant.

Germline V gives CDR1 LNHDA, CDR2 SQIVND (reference sequence). V gave up 2 bases and J gave up 7 bases, with 21 bases separating them. This CDR3 spans 17 amino acids. PCR amplification relied on 60 Vbeta primers (plus 13 Jbeta primers). Repertoires were generated with immunoSEQ multiplex PCR, while TCRdb's copy carries only in-frame clones and drops some. The sample consists of 150,000 to 200,000 clones, about 59% of them appearing once. The sequence came from a man between 35 and 55 years old in good health and CMV-seronegative. Sequencing was performed on PBMCs. V and J are TRBV19 and TRBJ1-5; maybe TRBD1 (6 bases). This chain's CDR3 is CASSIPPRRGAGQPQHF. The CDR3 DNA reads as TGTGCCAGTAGTATACCCCCCCGACGGGGGGCCGGGCAGCCCCAGCATTTT.